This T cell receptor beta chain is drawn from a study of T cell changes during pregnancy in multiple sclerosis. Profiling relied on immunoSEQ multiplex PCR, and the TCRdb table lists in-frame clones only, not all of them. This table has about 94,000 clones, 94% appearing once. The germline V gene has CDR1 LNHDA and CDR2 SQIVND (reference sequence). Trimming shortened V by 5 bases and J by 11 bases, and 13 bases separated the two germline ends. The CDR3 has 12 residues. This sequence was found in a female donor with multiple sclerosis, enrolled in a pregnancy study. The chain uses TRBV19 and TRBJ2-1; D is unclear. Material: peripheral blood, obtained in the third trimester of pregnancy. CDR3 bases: TGTGCCAGTAGTGGCACACCATGGCAGCAGTTCTTC. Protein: CASSGTPWQQFF.